Listed below are T cell receptor beta chains from one sample, sequenced in a study of T-cell reconstitution after alpha-beta-depleted transplantation in children. TCRdb called the PCR reads again in MiXCR, with one record for every CDR3 protein. The repertoire consists of approximately 520,000 distinct CDR3 sequences, with about 33% occurring once and the leading ten covering 2% to 3%. The material was PBMCs from the stem cell graft donor, obtained from the stem cell graft. The receptors stem from a human donor who donated a stem cell graft to a child with aplastic anemia. CDR3s include the opening cysteine and the closing phenylalanine or tryptophan. The D gene is left open where the match is weak. Some rows have no size entry. The others give once, few or many, or a class for an expanded clone.

CDR3nt: TGCAGTGCTCCCGGACTCAACGAGCAGTTCTTC
CDR3aa: CSAPGLNEQFF
v_gene: TRBV20-1
j_gene: TRBJ2-1
abundance: -
d_gene: -

CDR3nt: TGTGCCAGCAGCTTATCGGGCGTAGGCTACGAGCAGTACTTC
CDR3aa: CASSLSGVGYEQYF
v_gene: TRBV7-2
j_gene: TRBJ2-7
abundance: few
d_gene: -

CDR3nt: TGTGCCAGCAGCGTAGCTTTCGAGGGGACAGGGTCGTCCGGGGAGCTGTTTTTT
CDR3aa: CASSVAFEGTGSSGELFF
v_gene: TRBV9
j_gene: TRBJ2-2
abundance: -
d_gene: TRBD1

CDR3nt: TGCAGTGCTAACCCCGGGACCGTGTGGGACGAGCAGTACTTC
CDR3aa: CSANPGTVWDEQYF
v_gene: TRBV20-1
j_gene: TRBJ2-7
abundance: -
d_gene: -

CDR3nt: TGTGCCAGCAGCCTTTACAGCTCTGGAAACACCATATATTTT
CDR3aa: CASSLYSSGNTIYF
v_gene: TRBV7-2
j_gene: TRBJ1-3
abundance: -
d_gene: -

CDR3nt: TGTGCCAGCAGAACGACAATGAACACTGAAGCTTTCTTT
CDR3aa: CASRTTMNTEAFF
v_gene: TRBV6-1
j_gene: TRBJ1-1
abundance: -
d_gene: -

CDR3nt: TGTGCCAGCAAGCGGTCTTTCTCCACTGAAGCTTTCTTT
CDR3aa: CASKRSFSTEAFF
v_gene: TRBV5-6
j_gene: TRBJ1-1
abundance: -
d_gene: -

CDR3nt: TGTGCCAGCTCACGGGGCTCTACGGACACTGAAGCTTTCTTT
CDR3aa: CASSRGSTDTEAFF
v_gene: TRBV18
j_gene: TRBJ1-1
abundance: once
d_gene: -

CDR3nt: TGTGCCAGCAGTTTAGGTTGGGCCAGCACTGAAGCTTTCTTT
CDR3aa: CASSLGWASTEAFF
v_gene: TRBV12-3/TRBV12-4
j_gene: TRBJ1-1
abundance: -
d_gene: -

CDR3nt: TGTGCCAGCAGTGAAGACAGGGGGTTAGGGGGGCACAATGAGCAGTTCTTC
CDR3aa: CASSEDRGLGGHNEQFF
v_gene: TRBV25-1
j_gene: TRBJ2-1
abundance: -
d_gene: TRBD1

CDR3nt: TGTGCCACCAGTGATTTTGGCGAGACCCAGTACTTC
CDR3aa: CATSDFGETQYF
v_gene: TRBV24-1
j_gene: TRBJ2-5
abundance: few
d_gene: -

CDR3nt: TGTGCCAGCAGCTCCTATTTGGCAGATACGCAGTATTTT
CDR3aa: CASSSYLADTQYF
v_gene: TRBV7-6
j_gene: TRBJ2-3
abundance: once
d_gene: -

CDR3nt: TGCGCCAGCACCCTGACTAGCGGGGTTCCCGGGGAGCTGTTTTTT
CDR3aa: CASTLTSGVPGELFF
v_gene: TRBV5-1
j_gene: TRBJ2-2
abundance: -
d_gene: TRBD2

CDR3nt: TGTGCCAGCAGTTTATACGAGCCGGGCGCCAAGACGGGTCAGCCCCAGCATTTT
CDR3aa: CASSLYEPGAKTGQPQHF
v_gene: TRBV28
j_gene: TRBJ1-5
abundance: -
d_gene: -

CDR3nt: TGTGCCAGCAGTTACCGCCGCCCCGGGACAGGGAGCAATCAGCCCCAGCATTTT
CDR3aa: CASSYRRPGTGSNQPQHF
v_gene: TRBV6-5
j_gene: TRBJ1-5
abundance: few
d_gene: TRBD1

CDR3nt: TGTGCCAGCAGTTGGGGCGGGAGGGCGTCGGATGAGCAGTTCTTC
CDR3aa: CASSWGGRASDEQFF
v_gene: TRBV6-5
j_gene: TRBJ2-1
abundance: -
d_gene: TRBD2

CDR3nt: TGTGCCACCAGCAGAGAGGTTGGCTATGGCTACACCTTC
CDR3aa: CATSREVGYGYTF
v_gene: TRBV15
j_gene: TRBJ1-2
abundance: -
d_gene: -

CDR3nt: TGTGCCAGCAGTTTACTGGGGGCGACCTACGAGCAGTACTTC
CDR3aa: CASSLLGATYEQYF
v_gene: TRBV27
j_gene: TRBJ2-7
abundance: -
d_gene: -

CDR3nt: TGCGCCAGCAGCTTGCCCCGGCCTAGCGGGTACAATGAGCAGTTCTTT
CDR3aa: CASSLPRPSGYNEQFF
v_gene: TRBV5-1
j_gene: TRBJ2-1
abundance: -
d_gene: TRBD2

CDR3nt: TGCGCCAGCAGCCAGGTTATAGGGGGGATTGGGGCAGGCGAGCAGTTCTTC
CDR3aa: CASSQVIGGIGAGEQFF
v_gene: TRBV4-3
j_gene: TRBJ2-1
abundance: -
d_gene: -

CDR3nt: TGTGCCTCCCACGAAAAACTGTTTTTT
CDR3aa: CASHEKLFF
v_gene: TRBV5-5
j_gene: TRBJ1-4
abundance: few
d_gene: -

CDR3nt: TGTGCCAGCAGCTCCGGGTTGGGAACCGCTGAAGCTTTCTTT
CDR3aa: CASSSGLGTAEAFF
v_gene: TRBV7-2
j_gene: TRBJ1-1
abundance: -
d_gene: -

CDR3nt: TGCAGTGGAACTACCGGGACTAGCGGACTCAATGAGCAGTTCTTC
CDR3aa: CSGTTGTSGLNEQFF
v_gene: TRBV20-1
j_gene: TRBJ2-1
abundance: few
d_gene: TRBD2

CDR3nt: TGTGCCAGCAGCCGACCGGGCAATACATACAATGAGCAGTTCTTC
CDR3aa: CASSRPGNTYNEQFF
v_gene: TRBV14
j_gene: TRBJ2-1
abundance: few
d_gene: -

CDR3nt: TGTGCCAGCAGTTTCGGGGATAACTATGGCTACACCTTC
CDR3aa: CASSFGDNYGYTF
v_gene: TRBV27
j_gene: TRBJ1-2
abundance: few
d_gene: -

CDR3nt: TGTGCCAGCAGCCCTCGACCGGGCCCCTCACCCCTCCACTTT
CDR3aa: CASSPRPGPSPLHF
v_gene: TRBV14
j_gene: TRBJ1-6
abundance: -
d_gene: -

CDR3nt: TGTGCCAGCAGCCCCACGACTAGCACAGATACGCAGTATTTT
CDR3aa: CASSPTTSTDTQYF
v_gene: TRBV3-1
j_gene: TRBJ2-3
abundance: many
d_gene: -

CDR3nt: TGTGCCAGCAGTGAGGGATCCTACAATGAGCAGTTCTTC
CDR3aa: CASSEGSYNEQFF
v_gene: TRBV25-1
j_gene: TRBJ2-1
abundance: -
d_gene: -

CDR3nt: TGTGCCAGCAGCGTTACTTTGGGAGCTGGAGATACGCAGTATTTT
CDR3aa: CASSVTLGAGDTQYF
v_gene: TRBV9
j_gene: TRBJ2-3
abundance: -
d_gene: -

CDR3nt: TGCGCCAGCAGCTTTGATGCGTCAGTCTATGGCTACACCTTC
CDR3aa: CASSFDASVYGYTF
v_gene: TRBV5-1
j_gene: TRBJ1-2
abundance: few
d_gene: -

CDR3nt: TGTGCCACCAGTGATTCAGGGAGCAACTCCTACAATGAGCAGTTCTTC
CDR3aa: CATSDSGSNSYNEQFF
v_gene: TRBV24-1
j_gene: TRBJ2-1
abundance: -
d_gene: -

CDR3nt: TGTGCCAGCAGTCTGGACAGGGTGTTTTTGGGCGAGCAGTACTTC
CDR3aa: CASSLDRVFLGEQYF
v_gene: TRBV5-4
j_gene: TRBJ2-7
abundance: once
d_gene: TRBD1

CDR3nt: TGTGCCACCCTTTTATATCCCCGGGGCCTTGGGAGCACCGGGGAGCTGTTTTTT
CDR3aa: CATLLYPRGLGSTGELFF
v_gene: TRBV11-2
j_gene: TRBJ2-2
abundance: -
d_gene: -

CDR3nt: TGCGCCAGCAGCGGTCTCCCGACAGGGGAAGAGACCCAGTACTTC
CDR3aa: CASSGLPTGEETQYF
v_gene: TRBV5-1
j_gene: TRBJ2-5
abundance: few
d_gene: TRBD1

CDR3nt: TGCGCCAGCAGCCAAGCGGGCGGGAGGCGCACAGATACGCAGTATTTT
CDR3aa: CASSQAGGRRTDTQYF
v_gene: TRBV4-3
j_gene: TRBJ2-3
abundance: few
d_gene: TRBD2

CDR3nt: TGCGCCAGCAGCTTGGAGGGTGAGGACAATGAGCAGTTCTTC
CDR3aa: CASSLEGEDNEQFF
v_gene: TRBV5-1
j_gene: TRBJ2-1
abundance: few
d_gene: -

CDR3nt: TGTGCCAGCAGCCCCTCCGGGACAGGGGGCACAGATACGCAGTATTTT
CDR3aa: CASSPSGTGGTDTQYF
v_gene: TRBV21-1
j_gene: TRBJ2-3
abundance: few
d_gene: -

CDR3nt: TGTGCCAGCGCCCGGACAGTGAGCTATGGCTACACCTTC
CDR3aa: CASARTVSYGYTF
v_gene: TRBV12-3/TRBV12-4
j_gene: TRBJ1-2
abundance: -
d_gene: -

CDR3nt: TGCAGCGCCATAGCAGGGAAGCGTCCAGATACGCAGTATTTT
CDR3aa: CSAIAGKRPDTQYF
v_gene: TRBV29-1
j_gene: TRBJ2-3
abundance: -
d_gene: -

CDR3nt: TGCGCCAGCAGCCGGGCCTCCTCCTCTAGCGATGAGCAGTTCTTC
CDR3aa: CASSRASSSSDEQFF
v_gene: TRBV5-1
j_gene: TRBJ2-1
abundance: -
d_gene: -

CDR3nt: TGTGCCAGCAGCTTGGTTCGACTGAACACTGAAGCTTTCTTT
CDR3aa: CASSLVRLNTEAFF
v_gene: TRBV5-8
j_gene: TRBJ1-1
abundance: -
d_gene: -

CDR3nt: TGCAGTGCTAGAGACTCGACTAGTTATGAGCAGTTCTTC
CDR3aa: CSARDSTSYEQFF
v_gene: TRBV20-1
j_gene: TRBJ2-1
abundance: -
d_gene: -

CDR3nt: TGTGCCAGCACAGGTGGAGCAATGAACACCGGGGAGCTGTTTTTT
CDR3aa: CASTGGAMNTGELFF
v_gene: TRBV12-3/TRBV12-4
j_gene: TRBJ2-2
abundance: -
d_gene: -

CDR3nt: TGCAGCGTTGAGAGTCCGCAGGATCTCCAGCCTGAGCAGTTCTTC
CDR3aa: CSVESPQDLQPEQFF
v_gene: TRBV29-1
j_gene: TRBJ2-1
abundance: medium-sized
d_gene: -

CDR3nt: TGTGCCAGCAACAGGGACAGCATAAAGGAGCAGTTCTTC
CDR3aa: CASNRDSIKEQFF
v_gene: TRBV12-3/TRBV12-4
j_gene: TRBJ2-1
abundance: -
d_gene: TRBD1